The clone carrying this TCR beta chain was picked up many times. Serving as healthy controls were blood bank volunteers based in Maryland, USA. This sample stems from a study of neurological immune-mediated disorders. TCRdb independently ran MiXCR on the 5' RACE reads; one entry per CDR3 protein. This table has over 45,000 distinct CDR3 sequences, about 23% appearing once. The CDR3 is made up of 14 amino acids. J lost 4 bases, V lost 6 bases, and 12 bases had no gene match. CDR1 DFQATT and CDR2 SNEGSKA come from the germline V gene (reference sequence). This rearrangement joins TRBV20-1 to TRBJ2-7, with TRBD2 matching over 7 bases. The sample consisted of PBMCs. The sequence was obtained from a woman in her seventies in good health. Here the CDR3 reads CSARWGGRSYEQYF. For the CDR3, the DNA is TGCAGTGCCAGGTGGGGCGGGAGATCTTACGAGCAGTACTTC.